Listed here are 20 T cell receptor beta chains from one sample, sequenced in a study of blood T cell repertoires in COVID-19. TCRdb's table, derived via immunoSEQ multiplex PCR, lists solely in-frame clones and lacks some. The data show fewer than 500,000 clones, approximately 90% seen once. Sequencing input: peripheral blood. These TCRs come from a woman aged 25 to 39 with acute or convalescent COVID-19.

The chain combines TRBV19 with TRBJ1-5; tentatively, D is TRBD1 (6 bases). V lost 4 bases, J lost 5 bases, and 9 bases lay in between. The CDR3 covers 13 residues. In germline, CDR1 is LNHDA, CDR2 SQIVND (reference sequence). This chain's CDR3 is CASSSTGYQPQHF. In DNA, the CDR3 is TGTGCCAGTAGTAGTACAGGGTATCAGCCCCAGCATTTT.

This clone occurred a few times. Other DNA sequences in the sample encode the same CDR3. The rearrangement uses TRBV25-1 and TRBJ1-2, with D hard to call. Trimming removed 3 bases at V and 8 bases at J, with 7 bases between. The CDR3 contains 11 residues. Germline V gene lookup returns CDR1 MGHDK and CDR2 SYGVNS. CDR3 DNA sequence: TGTGCCAGCAGTGACCCTAGGGGCTACACCTTC. This gives the protein CASSDPRGYTF.

This clone was seen just once. Other DNA sequences of this sample code for an identical CDR3. The CDR3 protein is CASSPGARTEAFF. The CDR3 nucleotides read TGTGCCAGCAGCCCTGGGGCACGGACTGAAGCTTTCTTT. The J gene is TRBJ1-1, the V gene TRBV12-3 or TRBV12-4; D may be TRBD1 (5 bases). The ends were cut back, 6 bases at V and 5 bases at J, with 13 bases in the middle. The CDR3 has 13 amino acids.

This clone was counted only a few times. J is TRBJ1-1 and V is TRBV23-1, with 10 nucleotides matching TRBD1. TRBV23-1 is annotated as an ORF whose role is uncertain. V dropped 8 bases and J dropped 3; count of bases not matched to a gene: 6. The length of the CDR3 is 14 residues. The CDR3 DNA sequence: TGCGCCAGCCGACGACAGGGGGCGGACACTGAAGCTTTCTTT. Translating it yields CASRRQGADTEAFF.

The chain couples TRBV7-6 to TRBJ1-1; D may be TRBD1 (5 bases). The CDR3 is made up of 15 amino acids. The V gene's germline CDR1 is SGHVS and CDR2 FNYEAQ. V lost 2 bases, J lost 0 bases, and 10 bases lay in between. The CDR3 region is CASSLSRVMNTEAFF. CDR3 bases: TGTGCCAGCAGCTTATCCAGGGTAATGAACACTGAAGCTTTCTTT.

This chain connects TRBV2 to TRBJ2-5; 10 bases match TRBD2. This CDR3 is 13 amino acids long. From germline, CDR1 is SNHLY and CDR2 FYNNEI. V lost 9 bases and J lost 5; bases outside the gene matches: 6. The CDR3 sequence: CASPGLAKETQYF. CDR3 DNA: TGTGCCAGTCCGGGACTAGCGAAGGAGACCCAGTACTTC.

The chain carries TRBV4-1 and TRBJ2-7, with unresolved D. The CDR3 length is 15 residues. Germline values: CDR1 MGHRA, CDR2 YSYEKL. Trimming cost V 0 bases and J 5 bases, with 14 bases left between them. This chain's CDR3 is CASSQEAERGDEQYF. CDR3 nucleotides: TGCGCCAGCAGCCAAGAGGCGGAACGCGGCGACGAGCAGTACTTC.

This clone is a singleton in its sample. The chain joins TRBV4-1 to TRBJ2-2; 7 nucleotides line up with TRBD1. The V gene's germline CDR1 is MGHRA and CDR2 YSYEKL. The CDR3 loop spans 15 amino acids. Germline trimming cut 4 bases from V and 2 bases from J; bases unmatched to any gene: 4. This CDR3 reads CASSPRDSNTGELFF. The CDR3 bases are TGCGCCAGCAGCCCCCGGGACAGCAACACCGGGGAGCTGTTTTTT.

This clone was seen only once. The rearrangement links TRBV5-6 to TRBJ1-5; possible D gene TRBD1, 6 bases. The CDR3 is made up of 15 amino acids. In germline, CDR1 is SGHDT, CDR2 YYEEEE. The V and J ends lost 3 bases and 0 bases respectively, with 10 bases between them. Written as DNA, the CDR3 is TGTGCCAGCAGCTACACAGGGACTAGCAATCAGCCCCAGCATTTT. The encoded protein is CASSYTGTSNQPQHF.

The chain is built from TRBV30 and TRBJ1-2; TRBD1 matches at 8 bases. CDR1 and CDR2 from the germline V gene are GTSNPN and SVGIG (reference sequence). CDR3 size: 15 residues. Trimming cost V 2 bases and J 3 bases; bases outside gene matches: 8. The DNA for the CDR3 is TGTGCCTGGAGTACCACCAGGGGGCGCGACTATGGCTACACCTTC. This sequence encodes CAWSTTRGRDYGYTF.

The chain recombines TRBV7-9 with TRBJ1-4, with D tentatively TRBD1 (6 bases). Trimming left V 7 bases short and J 6 bases short, with 18 bases between. This CDR3 region has 15 residues. Germline lookup yields CDR1 SEHNR and CDR2 FQNEAQ (reference sequence). CDR3 residues: CASKAGAGFYEKLFF. DNA of the CDR3: TGTGCCAGCAAGGCAGGGGCCGGCTTTTATGAAAAACTGTTTTTT.

This clone was found once. This chain links TRBV28 with TRBJ1-6; TRBD1 matches 8 bases. The CDR3 runs to 21 residues. The trim removed 4 bases at V and 1 base at J, leaving 18 bases unmatched. CDR1 and CDR2 from the germline V gene are MDHEN and SYDVKM. The CDR3 sequence is CASSWSPGQGNKRSYNSPLHF. CDR3 nucleotides: TGTGCCAGCAGTTGGTCGCCAGGACAGGGAAATAAGCGGTCCTATAATTCACCCCTCCACTTT.

The chain combines TRBV4-1 with TRBJ2-5; 8 bases match TRBD2. Looked up from germline, CDR1 is MGHRA and CDR2 is YSYEKL. The CDR3 is 17 amino acids. V lost 2 bases, J lost 2 bases, and 10 bases stayed unmatched. The CDR3 here is CASSQQQGLEDQETQYF. DNA for the CDR3: TGCGCCAGCAGCCAACAACAGGGACTAGAAGATCAAGAGACCCAGTACTTC.

The chain couples TRBV19 to TRBJ1-4, with TRBD1 identical over 8 bases. This CDR3 comprises 14 residues. Germline V gene data show CDR1 as LNHDA and CDR2 as SQIVND (reference sequence). The junction had 3 bases not matched to a gene; V was cut back by 4 bases and J by 5 bases. The CDR3 reads CASSRDRRNEKLFF. The DNA of the CDR3 is TGTGCCAGTAGTAGGGACAGGAGAAATGAAAAACTGTTTTTT. The whole variable domain, remainder taken from reference TRBV19 and TRBJ1-4, is DGGITQSPKYLFRKEGQNVTLSCEQNLNHDAMYWYRQDPGQGLRLIYYSQIVNDFQKGDIAEGYSVSREKKESFPLTVTSAQKNPTAFYLCASSRDRRNEKLFFGSGTQLSVL.

The V gene is TRBV28, the J gene TRBJ1-4, with D unresolved. CDR1 is MDHEN and CDR2 is SYDVKM in the germline V gene. The CDR3 totals 12 residues. Deletions cut 7 bases from V and 8 bases from J, with 11 bases between. CDR3: CASTLAGEKLFF. For the CDR3, the DNA is TGTGCCAGCACCCTAGCGGGGGAAAAACTGTTTTTT.

The chain couples TRBV7-3 to TRBJ2-1; the D gene is possibly TRBD1 (5 bases). V was trimmed by 1 base and J by 9 bases, leaving 10 bases between them. CDR1 is SGHTA, CDR2 FQGTGA, per germline. This CDR3 spans 13 amino acids. DNA of the CDR3: TGTGCCAGCAGCTTAAACGGAGACAGTGAGCAGTTCTTC. Residues: CASSLNGDSEQFF. The full variable domain, rest sourced from reference TRBV7-3 and TRBJ2-1, is GAGVSQTPSNKVTEKGKYVELRCDPISGHTALYWYRQSLGQGPEFLIYFQGTGAADDSGLPNDRFFAVRPEGSVSTLKIQRTERGDSAVYLCASSLNGDSEQFFGPGTRLTVL.

The gene calls are TRBV5-1 and TRBJ1-2; D gene uncertain. Per germline, CDR1 SGHRS and CDR2 YFSETQ. The CDR3 is made up of 16 amino acids. With 0 bases removed from V and 0 bases from J, the gap between germline ends came to 12 bases. As DNA, the CDR3 is TGCGCCAGCAGCTTGGGTTTTCCCGGGGCTAACTATGGCTACACCTTC. Translation: CASSLGFPGANYGYTF.

The chain uses TRBV24-1 and TRBJ2-1; TRBD2 aligns across 9 bases. In germline, CDR1 is KGHDR, CDR2 SFDVKD. Trimming at V came to 6 bases and at J to 7 bases, leaving 12 bases not matched to a gene. The CDR3 runs to 16 residues. The CDR3 DNA reads TGTGCCACCAGTCGAGGAGGCGGGGGGGCAAGGAATGAGCAGTTCTTC. Amino acids: CATSRGGGGARNEQFF.

J is TRBJ1-4 and V is TRBV19; D is unresolved. Germline V gene data show CDR1 as LNHDA and CDR2 as SQIVND (reference sequence). The CDR3 sequence is 10 residues long. V dropped 8 bases and J dropped 8 bases, with 6 bases sitting between them. In DNA form, the CDR3 reads TGTGCCAGTGAGAGAGAAAAACTGTTTTTT. Protein sequence: CASEREKLFF.

The chain joins TRBV7-2 to TRBJ2-3; 7 bases fit TRBD1. Germline V CDR1 and CDR2: SGHTA, FQGNSA. The V and J ends lost 4 bases and 6 bases, in that order; junction bases with no gene match: 16. This CDR3 has 17 residues. The CDR3 bases are TGTGCCAGCAGCTCCCAAGACAGGGTCGTGGGGTGGGATACGCAGTATTTT. This translates into CASSSQDRVVGWDTQYF. The full variable domain, in which reference TRBV7-2 and TRBJ2-3 provide the parts outside the CDR3, is GAGVSQSPSNKVTEKGKDVELRCDPISGHTALYWYRQSLGQGLEFLIYFQGNSAPDKSGLPSDRFSAERTGGSVSTLTIQRTQQEDSAVYLCASSSQDRVVGWDTQYFGPGTRLTVL.